Below are 20 T cell receptor beta chains sequenced from a single sample in a study of cytomegalovirus exposure and HLA in healthy donors. Measured with immunoSEQ multiplex PCR; TCRdb has only the in-frame clones, and not every one. The profile covers approximately 280,000 clones, with over 75% appearing a single time and around 0.9% taken by the ten largest. The sample comprised PBMCs. All receptors derive from a young woman in good health and CMV-seronegative.

The genes are TRBV13 and TRBJ1-1; D call uncertain. The CDR3 spans 12 residues. With 1 base removed from V and 7 bases from J, the gap between germline ends came to 7 bases. Germline CDR1 and CDR2: PRHDT and FYEKMQ (reference sequence). The CDR3 nucleotides are TGTGCCAGCAGCTTAGAGGCAGGTGAAGCTTTCTTT. Residues: CASSLEAGEAFF.

The J gene is TRBJ2-7, the V gene TRBV2, with D maybe TRBD2 (5 bases). Germline loops: CDR1 SNHLY, CDR2 FYNNEI. This CDR3 comprises 13 residues. The ends were cut back, 4 bases at V and 7 bases at J, with 14 bases in the middle. CDR3 in amino acids: CASSVLDLGEQYF. The CDR3 DNA reads TGTGCCAGCAGTGTACTAGATCTTGGGGAGCAGTACTTC.

The rearrangement links TRBV29-1 to TRBJ2-2; 10 bases match TRBD1. The CDR3 has 14 amino acids. The junction had 7 bases not matched to a gene; V was cut back by 6 bases and J by 6 bases. CDR1 and CDR2 (germline): SQVTM, ANQGSEA. The CDR3 region has the DNA TGCAGCGTCGAGGGGACAGGGGTCCCCGGGGAGCTGTTTTTT. This sequence encodes CSVEGTGVPGELFF.

This chain links TRBV6-5 with TRBJ2-3; 7 bases map to TRBD2. Germline V lookup: CDR1 MNHEY, CDR2 SVGAGI. V shed 5 bases, J shed 1 base, and the junction held 3 bases outside the gene matches. The length of the CDR3 is 14 residues. CDR3 region: CASSRDYGTDTQYF. The CDR3 region has the DNA TGTGCCAGCAGTAGGGACTACGGCACAGATACGCAGTATTTT.

The chain joins TRBV15 to TRBJ2-3; the match to TRBD2 covers 9 bases. This CDR3 comprises 17 residues. Germline trimming cut 4 bases from V and 6 bases from J; bases unmatched to any gene: 14. Germline V gives CDR1 LNHNV, CDR2 YYDKDF (reference sequence). The chain's CDR3 is CATSKDGLAGWSDTQYF. The CDR3, as DNA: TGTGCCACCAGCAAAGATGGGCTAGCGGGATGGTCGGATACGCAGTATTTT.

The rearrangement uses TRBV18 and TRBJ2-1; 10 nucleotides align to TRBD1. CDR3 length equals 15 residues. Germline assignment: CDR1 KGHSH and CDR2 LQKENI. With 8 bases clipped from V and 6 bases from J, the junction kept 10 bases outside the gene matches. The DNA for the CDR3 is TGTGCCAGCCACGGGGGACAGGGGACTCTCAATGAGCAGTTCTTC. Translated: CASHGGQGTLNEQFF.

This clone was detected only once. The V and J genes are TRBV4-3 and TRBJ2-1, with 7 positions matching TRBD2. The CDR3 contains 13 residues. CDR1 and CDR2 (germline): LGHNA, YSLEER. The trim removed 4 bases at V and 10 bases at J, leaving 7 bases unmatched. The CDR3 loop reads CASSPTWEGEQFF. Written as DNA, the CDR3 is TGCGCCAGCAGCCCCACGTGGGAGGGGGAGCAGTTCTTC.

The chain links TRBV2 to TRBJ1-3; TRBD1 might be the D (5 bases). Trimming left V 4 bases short and J 0 bases short, with 13 bases between. The CDR3 has 16 amino acids. CDR1 is SNHLY and CDR2 is FYNNEI in the germline V gene. This CDR3 is CASSGRAASSGNTIYF. Here the CDR3 DNA reads TGTGCCAGCAGTGGCAGGGCAGCGAGCTCTGGAAACACCATATATTTT. Combining the CDR3 with reference TRBV2 and TRBJ1-3 gives the whole variable domain EPEVTQTPSHQVTQMGQEVILRCVPISNHLYFYWYRQILGQKVEFLVSFYNNEISEKSEIFDDQFSVERPDGSNFTLKIRSTKLEDSAMYFCASSGRAASSGNTIYFGEGSWLTVV.

With respect to this clone: The sample has other DNA sequences that encode this CDR3 too. The chain uses TRBV6-5 and TRBJ1-3; D is undetermined. The V end was cut by 7 bases, the J end by 4 bases, with 5 bases between. CDR1 MNHEY and CDR2 SVGAGI come from the germline V gene. The CDR3 covers 11 residues. The CDR3 DNA reads as TGTGCCAGCACCTCCGGAAACACCATATATTTT. It encodes CASTSGNTIYF.

The V gene is TRBV6-1, the J gene TRBJ1-2, with unresolved D. The CDR3 has 13 amino acids. Trimming stripped 5 bases from V and 0 bases from J, with 7 bases between. Germline V CDR1 and CDR2: MNHNS, SASEGT. The CDR3 DNA sequence: TGTGCCAGCAGTACAGACCCTAACTATGGCTACACCTTC. As protein: CASSTDPNYGYTF.

V is TRBV7-8 and J is TRBJ1-2, with a tentative D call TRBD1 (6 bases). Germline loops: CDR1 SGHVS, CDR2 FQNEAQ. Trimming left V 4 bases short and J 5 bases short, with 17 bases between. This CDR3 has 15 amino acids. CDR3 DNA: TGTGCCAGCAGCTGGTCCGGGACACCCAGTTATGGCTACACCTTC. Its translation is CASSWSGTPSYGYTF.

The genes are TRBV18 and TRBJ1-4, with a possible D match to TRBD1 (5 bases). The CDR3 extends over 13 amino acids. CDR1 KGHSH and CDR2 LQKENI come from the germline V gene. V was shortened by 3 bases and J by 12 bases, with 14 bases between the two germline ends. The CDR3 here is CASSPVDRGELFF. The CDR3 nucleotides are TGTGCCAGCTCACCGGTGGATCGGGGGGAACTGTTTTTT.

The chain combines TRBV5-8 with TRBJ2-6; tentatively, D is TRBD2 (5 bases). The germline V gene has CDR1 SGHTS and CDR2 YDEGEE. This CDR3 region has 18 residues. Trimming took 1 base from V and 0 from J, leaving 14 bases between them. The CDR3 protein is CASSLRFGVSSGANVLTF. In DNA form, the CDR3 reads TGTGCCAGCAGCTTGAGGTTCGGGGTGAGCTCTGGGGCCAACGTCCTGACTTTC.

The V gene is TRBV19, the J gene TRBJ2-2, with a weak D call TRBD1 (6 bases). Germline assignment: CDR1 LNHDA and CDR2 SQIVND (reference sequence). CDR3 length: 15 residues. The V gene lost 7 bases and the J gene lost 4 bases, with 16 bases spanning the gap. The CDR3 region has the DNA TGTGCCAGTACGGTACAGGGCCTAAGCACCGGGGAGCTGTTTTTT. This codes for CASTVQGLSTGELFF.

V is TRBV9 and J is TRBJ2-6, with 8 positions matching TRBD1. The CDR3 length is 17 residues. Per germline, CDR1 SGDLS and CDR2 YYNGEE. V lost 4 bases and J lost 0; bases outside the gene matches: 6. CDR3 loop: CASSLGQGASGANVLTF. The CDR3, as DNA: TGTGCCAGCAGCTTAGGCCAGGGGGCCTCTGGGGCCAACGTCCTGACTTTC.

The sample holds a few counts of this clone. The J gene is TRBJ2-6, the V gene TRBV7-9, with 8 bases identical to TRBD1. This CDR3 has 15 residues. The V gene end was trimmed by 2 bases and the J gene end by 9 bases; junction bases not matched to a gene: 6. Per germline, CDR1 SEHNR and CDR2 FQNEAQ (reference sequence). CDR3 DNA: TGTGCCAGCAGCTTATGGTCGGGACAGGTCAACGTCCTGACTTTC. Its translation is CASSLWSGQVNVLTF.

The CDR3 loop is CASSYSYSYEQYF. The CDR3 coding sequence is TGTGCCAGCAGTTACTCCTACTCCTACGAGCAGTACTTC. The rearrangement uses TRBV6-6 and TRBJ2-7, with no clear D. CDR1 and CDR2 (germline): MNHNY, SVGAGI (reference sequence). This CDR3 spans 13 amino acids. Trimming left V 0 bases short and J 0 bases short, with 3 bases between.

V usage is TRBV12-5 and J usage is TRBJ2-6, with 8 bases fitting TRBD1. Germline V gene data show CDR1 as LGHNT and CDR2 as FRNRAP. Losses at the gene ends were 2 bases for V and 0 bases for J; bases not matched to a gene: 0. The CDR3 sequence is 16 residues long. The CDR3 DNA reads as TGTGCTAGTGGTTTGACAGGGGGCTCTGGGGCCAACGTCCTGACTTTC. It encodes CASGLTGGSGANVLTF.

The genes are TRBV6-5 and TRBJ2-2; D may be TRBD1 (5 bases). CDR1 MNHEY and CDR2 SVGAGI come from the germline V gene. V was trimmed by 5 bases and J by 6 bases, leaving 10 bases between them. This CDR3 comprises 13 residues. Written as DNA, the CDR3 is TGTGCCAGCAGTCATAGGGGTGCCGGGGAGCTGTTTTTT. Its protein product is CASSHRGAGELFF.

The CDR3 region is CASSLGGGTYEQYF. The CDR3, as DNA: TGTGCCAGCAGTTTGGGAGGCGGGACCTACGAGCAGTACTTC. The V and J genes are TRBV28 and TRBJ2-7; possible D gene TRBD2, 6 bases. The CDR3 is made up of 14 amino acids. CDR1 is MDHEN and CDR2 is SYDVKM in the germline V gene. Trimming took off 3 bases at V and 2 bases at J, with 11 bases between the two ends.